Below are 5 T cell receptor beta chains sequenced from a single sample in a study of blood T cell repertoires in COVID-19. Assay used: immunoSEQ multiplex PCR; TCRdb lists only in-frame clones, some missing. The sample lists almost 300,000 clones, around 84% occurring once. Sample: peripheral blood. Receptors originate from a man between 65 and 85 years old with acute or convalescent COVID-19.

V usage is TRBV20-1 and J usage is TRBJ1-2; TRBD1 is a possible D gene (5 bases). V was trimmed by 3 bases and J by 0 bases, leaving 23 bases between them. The CDR3 contains 18 residues. The germline gives CDR1 DFQATT, CDR2 SNEGSKA (reference sequence). The CDR3 protein is CSASSLGARLQANYGYTF. The CDR3 DNA reads as TGCAGTGCTAGTTCGCTTGGGGCGCGTCTTCAAGCTAACTATGGCTACACCTTC.

This sequence joins TRBV29-1 and TRBJ2-3; 8 nucleotides match TRBD1. J gave up 6 bases and V 3 bases, and 5 bases lay outside the gene matches. The CDR3 contains 13 residues. CDR1 and CDR2 from the germline V gene are SQVTM and ANQGSEA. The CDR3 nucleotides read TGCAGCGTTGAGAGACAGGGGACCGATACGCAGTATTTT. As protein: CSVERQGTDTQYF.

The rearrangement uses TRBV9 and TRBJ2-5, with 8 bases lining up with TRBD1. The junction had 8 bases not matched to a gene; V was cut back by 0 bases and J by 4 bases. The germline gives CDR1 SGDLS, CDR2 YYNGEE. The CDR3 runs 16 residues. CDR3 sequence reads: CASSVAAQGAGETQYF. In DNA, the CDR3 is TGTGCCAGCAGCGTAGCAGCTCAGGGGGCAGGAGAGACCCAGTACTTC.

This sequence joins TRBV2 and TRBJ1-2, with D unresolved. CDR1 and CDR2 from the germline V gene are SNHLY and FYNNEI. V was cut by 2 bases and J by 8 bases, with 9 bases left in between. The CDR3 spans 12 residues. In nucleotides, the CDR3 is TGTGCCAGCAGTGAATTACGCGAGGGCTACACCTTC. It yields the protein CASSELREGYTF.

This clone was seen only a few times. The chain combines TRBV29-1 with TRBJ1-1; D ambiguous. Germline lookup yields CDR1 SQVTM and CDR2 ANQGSEA. CDR3 length: 12 residues. Trimming stripped 0 bases from V and 9 bases from J, with 11 bases between. CDR3 bases: TGCAGCGTTGAAGATCTGCGCAGGAAAGCTTTCTTT. Residues: CSVEDLRRKAFF.